This T cell receptor (beta chain) was found in a study of T cell responses to AZD1222 COVID-19 vaccine (dated by TCRdb to about 2021). With regard to the full study: TCR sequencing covered approximately 230 trial participants: 200 to 210 given two doses of AZD1222 and around 26 given two doses of MenACWY control vaccine. Trial participants were enrolled by age into 18-55, 56-69 and 70-plus year subgroups, with around 150, 28 and 57 TCR-sequenced participants respectively.

Study-wide conclusions, independent of this receptor: No day 14 peak-response samples were available, so repertoires were characterized only after the peak T cell response. In the small 56-69-year group, the increase in depth fell short of significance, most likely because of low power. Participants were mostly white British, with more females than males. The authors suggested clonal diversity may have been underestimated. Conclusions about previously exposed vaccinees were limited because only 6 or 7 AZD1222 recipients were SARS-CoV-2 seropositive at baseline. CD4 TCRs associated with the vaccine covered the entire spike protein, and the dominant responses were in regions 160-218 and 743-854. Epitopes outside the regions mutated in the B.1.351 and B.1.1.7 variants were reportedly recognized by nearly half of the unique spike-specific TCRs. After two AZD1222 doses, both the breadth and the depth of spike-specific TCRs were significantly higher than at day 0 and than in MenACWY recipients.

On this clone itself: The antigen it binds to is not known. No much larger clonotype is one base removed from it; base qualities were not supplied.

The CDR3 regions of human TCRbeta chains were analyzed by immunosequencing. In the paper's pipeline: TCRs in the repertoires were compared against a reference library of SARS-CoV-2-specific TCRs that had been generated with the MIRA antigen-specificity platform. Breadth was defined as the fraction of unique TCRs that were SARS-CoV-2-associated. Depth was defined as the fraction of total T cells that were SARS-CoV-2-associated. Each spike-specific TCR was assigned to its reactive spike region and to a CD4 or CD8 class using the MIRA data. Log10-transformed breadth and depth values were compared by one-way ANOVA with Sidak's multiple comparisons tests. TCRdb retrieved this table from immuneACCESS and kept in-frame rearrangements only. Not all clones are present; in checked studies, unresolved V genes account for under half, and no reason is known for the remainder. V and J calls and clone size follow that table, whereas D and trimming were derived from the DNA. The sample records 150,000 to 190,000 clones, more than 90% of which are singletons. Approximately 1.4% of the sample is held by the ten biggest clonotypes.

In light of the paper, this sample's time point label describes: about 28 days (+/-7) after the second vaccine dose. AZD1222 recipients with second doses at about 4 weeks or about 12 weeks were pooled, because spike-specific TCR depth and breadth did not differ between schedules. Vaccinee samples came from UK trials COV001 and COV002, including a single-blind randomized controlled phase 2/3 trial of AZD1222 (ChAdOx1 nCoV-19) in healthy adults. For TCRbeta chain sequencing, PBMC samples from trial participants were taken at day 0 and at day 28 after the second dose. Trimming takes 5 bases off V and 5 bases off J; junction bases not matched to a gene: 20. There are 18 amino acids in the CDR3, from cysteine to phenylalanine inclusive. The DNA shown is the 54-base CDR3, in frame from base 1. The germline V gene (reference sequence) gives CDR1 as LNHDA and CDR2 as SQIVND.

The chain is encoded by TRBV19 joined to TRBJ1-1; 7 junctional bases match TRBD1. This TCR came from an adult who received the AZD1222 COVID-19 vaccine. The sequencing here drew on peripheral blood, taken 28 days after the second AZD1222 dose. The DNA is as follows: TGTGCCAGTAGTGCCCGACAGGGCCTTGCAAAGGGGGGAACTGAAGCTTTCTTT. Protein translation: CASSARQGLAKGGTEAFF.